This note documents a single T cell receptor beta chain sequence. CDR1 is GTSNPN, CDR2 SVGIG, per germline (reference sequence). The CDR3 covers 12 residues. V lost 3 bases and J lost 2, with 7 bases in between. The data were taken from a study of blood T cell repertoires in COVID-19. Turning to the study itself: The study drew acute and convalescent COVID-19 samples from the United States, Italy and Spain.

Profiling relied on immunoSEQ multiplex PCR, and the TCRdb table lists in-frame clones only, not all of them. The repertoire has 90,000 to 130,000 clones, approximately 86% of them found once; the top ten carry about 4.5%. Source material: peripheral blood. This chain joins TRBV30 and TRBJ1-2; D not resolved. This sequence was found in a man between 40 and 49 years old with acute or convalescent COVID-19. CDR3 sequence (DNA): TGTGCCTGGAGGGCACAGAACTATGGCTACACCTTC. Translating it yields CAWRAQNYGYTF.